The clone carrying this T cell receptor (beta chain) was recorded a few times. The data belong to a study of CD8 T cells in ankylosing spondylitis. Germline V gives CDR1 KGHSH, CDR2 LQKENI. CDR3 size: 13 residues. Trimming pared 4 bases from V and 14 bases from J, leaving 20 bases between. In TCRdb, the 5' RACE reads were re-called with MiXCR into one record per CDR3 protein. The sample records 350,000 or so distinct CDR3 sequences, around 15% being singletons. Sequencing used blood, either unsorted or a sorted T cell fraction (not recorded which). V is TRBV18 and J is TRBJ1-2, with D possibly TRBD1 on 6 matching bases. This TCR was sampled from a male donor with ankylosing spondylitis or in good health (not recorded which). The CDR3, as DNA: TGTGCCAGCTCACAACGGACAGACCCCGTCGAGACCTTC. It codes for CASSQRTDPVETF.